These 18 T cell receptor beta chains originate from one sample sequenced in a study of cytomegalovirus exposure and HLA in healthy donors. Vbeta (60) and Jbeta (13) primers were used in the PCR. The protocol was immunoSEQ multiplex PCR, while the TCRdb copy is restricted to in-frame clones and leaves out a portion. In the table there are 95,000 or so clones, 77% of which are singletons. Sequencing was carried out using PBMCs. The source of these receptors is a woman in her 40s in good health and CMV-seronegative.

This clone was detected only a few times. The rearrangement joins TRBV6-5 to TRBJ1-1; D perhaps matches TRBD1 (5 bases). Germline CDR1 and CDR2: MNHEY and SVGAGI. The V gene lost 8 bases and the J gene lost 11 bases, with 18 bases spanning the gap. This CDR3 has 12 amino acids. CDR3 sequence (DNA): TGTGCCAGCGGAGCGGAGGGGCTCAGGGCTTTCTTT. Amino acid sequence: CASGAEGLRAFF.

V is TRBV9 and J is TRBJ2-5, with TRBD1 matching 9 bases. Trimming took 1 base from V and 5 from J; bases not matched to a gene: 6. This CDR3 is built from 15 residues. The germline V gene encodes CDR1 SGDLS and CDR2 YYNGEE. CDR3: CASSVHRGQGETQYF. The CDR3 DNA is TGTGCCAGCAGCGTACATAGGGGACAGGGCGAGACCCAGTACTTC.

This sequence joins TRBV14 and TRBJ1-2; weak D call: TRBD1 (5 bases). V was pared by 1 base and J by 6 bases, with 12 bases between. The CDR3 sequence is 14 residues long. Germline CDR1 and CDR2: SGHDN and FVKESK. DNA of the CDR3: TGTGCCAGCAGCCAAGTGGGACTTTATCATGGCTACACCTTC. It is translated as CASSQVGLYHGYTF. Together with reference TRBV14 and TRBJ1-2, the CDR3 gives the full variable domain: EAGVTQFPSHSVIEKGQTVTLRCDPISGHDNLYWYRRVMGKEIKFLLHFVKESKQDESGMPNNRFLAERTGGTYSTLKVQPAELEDSGVYFCASSQVGLYHGYTFGSGTRLTVV.

The gene calls are TRBV7-9 and TRBJ2-3, with TRBD2 as a possible D gene (6 bases). This CDR3 is built from 16 residues. From germline, CDR1 is SEHNR and CDR2 FQNEAQ (reference sequence). V lost 2 bases to trimming and J lost 0 bases, with 12 bases between them. DNA of the CDR3: TGTGCCAGCAGCTTAACGATGGCGGGGAGCACAGATACGCAGTATTTT. Translation gives CASSLTMAGSTDTQYF.

The rearrangement links TRBV4-1 to TRBJ2-7; D remains ambiguous. The CDR3 consists of 15 residues. Trimming shortened V by 0 bases and J by 3 bases, and 12 bases separated the two germline ends. Germline CDR1 reads MGHRA; CDR2 reads YSYEKL. The CDR3 is CASSQDPQLLYEQYF. CDR3 nucleotides: TGCGCCAGCAGCCAAGATCCCCAACTGCTCTACGAGCAGTACTTC.

The rearrangement joins TRBV7-9 to TRBJ1-5; no clear D gene. Germline V CDR1 and CDR2: SEHNR, FQNEAQ (reference sequence). V lost 4 bases and J lost 2, with 9 bases in between. This CDR3 is built from 14 residues. The CDR3 region is CASSSSGGNQPQHF. The CDR3 DNA is TGTGCCAGCAGCTCGTCGGGAGGCAATCAGCCCCAGCATTTT.

V gene TRBV5-1 combines with J gene TRBJ2-5, with a possible D match to TRBD1 (5 bases). V lost 0 bases and J lost 3, with 6 bases in between. The CDR3 is 13 residues long. Germline V gene data show CDR1 as SGHRS and CDR2 as YFSETQ. As DNA, the CDR3 is TGCGCCAGCAGCTTGGAACAGGAAGAGACCCAGTACTTC. It translates to CASSLEQEETQYF.

The V call is TRBV18, the J call TRBJ1-3; D is possibly TRBD1 (5 bases). The CDR3 is 15 residues long. V dropped 3 bases and J dropped 4 bases, with 13 bases sitting between them. Germline V gene sequence: CDR1 KGHSH, CDR2 LQKENI. The CDR3 is CASSPPTRQGNTIYF. Here the CDR3 DNA reads TGTGCCAGCTCACCCCCTACCCGACAGGGAAACACCATATATTTT.

The V gene is TRBV19, the J gene TRBJ1-2, with TRBD1 matching over 8 bases. This CDR3 is 17 amino acids long. Germline V lookup: CDR1 LNHDA, CDR2 SQIVND (reference sequence). After removal of 7 bases from V and 7 bases from J, the junction contained 20 bases not matched to a gene. The CDR3 sequence is CASNVVGTGGGVGGYTF. As DNA, the CDR3 is TGTGCCAGTAATGTCGTAGGGACAGGCGGTGGAGTAGGTGGCTACACCTTC.

This clone was found a few times. The V gene is TRBV10-3, the J gene TRBJ2-7; D is ambiguous. Germline CDR1 reads ENHRY; CDR2 reads SYGVKD. The CDR3 sequence is 13 residues long. V lost 10 bases and J 0 bases, leaving 13 bases between the germline ends. The CDR3 nucleotides are TGTGCCACCCGACATCGCCTCTCCTACGAGCAGTACTTC. It translates to CATRHRLSYEQYF.

This clone was seen once. V usage is TRBV6-5 and J usage is TRBJ2-4; D is perhaps TRBD2 (6 bases). Trimming took off 6 bases at V and 3 bases at J, with 9 bases between the two ends. The CDR3 spans 13 residues. Germline V gives CDR1 MNHEY, CDR2 SVGAGI. The CDR3 sequence is CASRKGGKNIQYF. The CDR3 nucleotides read TGTGCCAGCAGAAAGGGAGGCAAAAACATTCAGTACTTC.

In this sample, this clone turned up once. The rearrangement links TRBV9 to TRBJ2-5; D is possibly TRBD2 (5 bases). V lost 0 bases and J lost 3, with 6 bases in between. This CDR3 contains 13 residues. CDR1 is SGDLS, CDR2 YYNGEE, per germline. Written as DNA, the CDR3 is TGTGCCAGCAGCGTAGACGGGAAAGAGACCCAGTACTTC. It encodes CASSVDGKETQYF.

The V call is TRBV7-9, the J call TRBJ1-1, with D maybe TRBD1 (6 bases). With 7 bases removed from V and 6 bases from J, the gap between germline ends came to 15 bases. The CDR3 has 13 amino acids. Germline-derived CDR1 and CDR2 are SEHNR and FQNEAQ (reference sequence). CDR3 DNA: TGTGCCAGCACCCCGACAGGCTCGTCTGAAGCTTTCTTT. Translated, it gives CASTPTGSSEAFF.

The chain carries TRBV7-2 and TRBJ2-1; the match to TRBD1 covers 9 bases. The CDR3 covers 15 residues. Germline V lookup: CDR1 SGHTA, CDR2 FQGNSA. The junction had 4 bases not matched to a gene; V was cut back by 1 base and J by 6 bases. The CDR3, as DNA: TGTGCCAGCAGCTTAGACGGGACAGGGACCAATGAGCAGTTCTTC. It is translated as CASSLDGTGTNEQFF. Full variable domain (remainder filled in from reference TRBV7-2 and TRBJ2-1): GAGVSQSPSNKVTEKGKDVELRCDPISGHTALYWYRQSLGQGLEFLIYFQGNSAPDKSGLPSDRFSAERTGGSVSTLTIQRTQQEDSAVYLCASSLDGTGTNEQFFGPGTRLTVL.

Comment on this clone: Its ends do not fully match the called genes, so a read error is possible. This sample also contains other DNA sequences that code for the same CDR3. V usage is TRBV6-5 and J usage is TRBJ2-3; tentatively, D is TRBD1 (5 bases). Germline V CDR1 and CDR2: MNHEY, SVGAGI. The CDR3 is 16 residues long. The CDR3 DNA follows: TGTGCCAGCAGCTACTCGTCAGGGTCATCTGTTTATACGCAGTATTTT. The encoded protein is CASSYSSGSSVYTQYF.

In its sample, this clone was seen once. In the same sample, other DNA sequences code for this CDR3. CDR3 DNA sequence: TGTGCCAGCAGCTTAGACAGGGGGCGTGAAAAACTGTTTTTT. Translating gives CASSLDRGREKLFF. J is TRBJ1-4 and V is TRBV7-2; 9 bases match TRBD1. V shed 1 base, J shed 7 bases, and the junction held 1 base outside the gene matches. CDR1 and CDR2 (germline): SGHTA, FQGNSA. This CDR3 is built from 14 residues.

This clone was seen a handful of times. This chain joins TRBV6-6 and TRBJ1-1; 7 positions match TRBD1. Germline CDR1 MNHNY, CDR2 SVGAGI (reference sequence). Unmatched junction bases numbered 4, after V lost 2 bases and J lost 1 base. The CDR3 sequence is 15 residues long. CDR3 nucleotides: TGTGCCAGCAGTTACCGGCGGACAGGGAACACTGAAGCTTTCTTT. Translated: CASSYRRTGNTEAFF.

V and J are TRBV19 and TRBJ1-5; D remains ambiguous. V lost 5 bases to trimming and J lost 5 bases, with 10 bases between them. CDR3 length: 13 amino acids. Germline CDR1 reads LNHDA; CDR2 reads SQIVND (reference sequence). CDR3 protein: CASSGTNHQPQHF. The CDR3 DNA sequence: TGTGCCAGTAGTGGCACCAATCATCAGCCCCAGCATTTT.